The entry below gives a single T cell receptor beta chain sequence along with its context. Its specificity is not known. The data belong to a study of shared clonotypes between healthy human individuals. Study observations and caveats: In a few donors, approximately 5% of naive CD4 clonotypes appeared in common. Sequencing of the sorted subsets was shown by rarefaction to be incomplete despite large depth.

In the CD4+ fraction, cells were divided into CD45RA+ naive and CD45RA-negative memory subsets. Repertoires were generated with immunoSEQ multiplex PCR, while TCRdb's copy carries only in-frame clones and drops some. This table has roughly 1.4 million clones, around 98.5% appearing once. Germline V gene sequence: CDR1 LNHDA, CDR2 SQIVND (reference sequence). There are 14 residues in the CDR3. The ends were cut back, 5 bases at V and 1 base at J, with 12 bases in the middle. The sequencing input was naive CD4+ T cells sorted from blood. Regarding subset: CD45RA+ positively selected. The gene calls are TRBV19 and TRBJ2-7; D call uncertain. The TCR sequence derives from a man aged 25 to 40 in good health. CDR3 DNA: TGTGCCAGTAGTTCGCCCGCTCCGTCCTACGAGCAGTACTTC. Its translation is CASSSPAPSYEQYF.